This T cell receptor beta chain derives from a study of Graves' ophthalmopathy and Graves' hyperthyroidism. Study-wide points: Blood repertoires reportedly contained most expanded thyroid clonotypes above 0.001 frequency. Built on 13 signatures, a model told ophthalmopathy apart from stable hyperthyroidism with 87.88% sensitivity and approximately 81% specificity.

The sequenced template was RNA, covering the TCR beta CDR3 region. First-round RT-PCR relied on HTBI primers, and a second-round multiplex PCR came next. TCRdb used MiXCR to reprocess the multiplex PCR reads, holding one entry per CDR3 protein. The profile shows a few hundred thousand distinct CDR3 sequences, about a sixth of them singletons. Many counts were recorded for this clonotype. No antigen is known for it. The length of the CDR3 is 15 residues. Trimming shortened V by 3 bases and J by 0 bases, and 12 bases separated the two germline ends. Per germline, CDR1 MNHEY and CDR2 SMNVEV (reference sequence). The study recruited hyperthyroidism patients aged 18 to 65 who were newly diagnosed, under 2 months' duration. Orbital computed tomography, together with clinical symptoms, serum thyroxine, TRAb and thyroid ultrasound, was used for diagnosis.

This chain links TRBV27 with TRBJ2-7, with D maybe TRBD2 (6 bases). The sequence was collected from an adult woman with stable Graves' hyperthyroidism. Source material: peripheral blood. The chain's CDR3 is CASSFGGESSYEQYF. The CDR3 coding sequence is TGTGCCAGCAGTTTCGGGGGAGAAAGCTCCTACGAGCAGTACTTC.